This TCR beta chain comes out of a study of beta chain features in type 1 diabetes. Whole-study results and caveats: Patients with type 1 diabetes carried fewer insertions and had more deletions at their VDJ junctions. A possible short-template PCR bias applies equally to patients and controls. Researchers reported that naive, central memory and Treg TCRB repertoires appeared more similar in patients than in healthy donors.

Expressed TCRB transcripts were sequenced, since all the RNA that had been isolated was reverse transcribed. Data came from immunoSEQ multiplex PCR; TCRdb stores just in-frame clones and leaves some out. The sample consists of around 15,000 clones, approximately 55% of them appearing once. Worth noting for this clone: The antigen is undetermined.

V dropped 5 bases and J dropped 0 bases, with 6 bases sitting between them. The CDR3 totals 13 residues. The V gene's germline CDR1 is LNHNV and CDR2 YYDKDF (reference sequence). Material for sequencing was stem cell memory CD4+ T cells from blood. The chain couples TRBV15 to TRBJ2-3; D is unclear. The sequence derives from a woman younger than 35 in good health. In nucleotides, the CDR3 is TGTGCCACCAGCCTACTAAGCACAGATACGCAGTATTTT. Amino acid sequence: CATSLLSTDTQYF.